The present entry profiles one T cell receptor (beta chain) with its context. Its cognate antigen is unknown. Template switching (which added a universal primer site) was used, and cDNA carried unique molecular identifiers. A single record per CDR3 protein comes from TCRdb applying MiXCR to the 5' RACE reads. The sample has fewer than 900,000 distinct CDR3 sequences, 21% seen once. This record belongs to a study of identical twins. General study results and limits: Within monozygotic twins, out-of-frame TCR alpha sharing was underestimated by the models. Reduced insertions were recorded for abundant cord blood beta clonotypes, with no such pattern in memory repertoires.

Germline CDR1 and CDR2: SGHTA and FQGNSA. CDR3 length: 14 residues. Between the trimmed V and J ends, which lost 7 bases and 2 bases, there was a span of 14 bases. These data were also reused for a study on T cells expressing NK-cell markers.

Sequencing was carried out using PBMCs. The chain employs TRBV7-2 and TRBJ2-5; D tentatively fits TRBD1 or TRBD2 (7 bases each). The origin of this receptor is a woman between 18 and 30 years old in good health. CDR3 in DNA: TGTGCCAGCAACCAGGGGGGGCGACAAGAGACCCAGTACTTC. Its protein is CASNQGGRQETQYF.